These T cell receptor beta chains were read from a single sample in a study of beta chain features in type 1 diabetes. Some clones are missing from TCRdb's copy, which holds only in-frame ones; the method was immunoSEQ multiplex PCR. The data show under 250,000 clones, approximately 15% seen once. The specimen was naive CD4+ T cells from blood. The origin of the receptors is a man aged 30-40 years with type 1 diabetes. Both conserved end residues are trimmed from each CDR3. Fields, in order: J gene, D gene, V gene, CDR3 protein. D genes are given only for firm matches.

>TRBJ2-1|TRBD2|TRBV7-9
ASSLRGDAYNEQF
>-|-|TRBV6-5
ASSYDTDTNYEQY
>TRBJ2-7|-|TRBV20-1
SVRSSYEQY
>TRBJ2-7|TRBD2|TRBV6-5
ASSRQRGPYEQY
>TRBJ1-5|-|TRBV23-1
ASSQGGGGQGHNQPQH
>TRBJ1-1|TRBD1|TRBV15
ATSPRGQGIEAF
>TRBJ2-5|TRBD1|TRBV6-4
ASSRTGLGETQY
>TRBJ2-1|TRBD1|TRBV5-4
ASNHPGTGVKSEQF
>TRBJ1-4|TRBD1|TRBV25-1
ASRDRGEKLF
>TRBJ2-5|TRBD2|TRBV5-1
ASSDGLAGAQETQY
>TRBJ2-3|TRBD2|TRBV7-9
GIAGGRTDTQY
>TRBJ2-1|-|TRBV25-1
ASHRGGFNEQF
>TRBJ2-1|TRBD2|TRBV5-1
ASSLESGGAYEQF
>TRBJ2-7|-|TRBV6-6
ASRPQGTTYEQY
>TRBJ2-7|-|TRBV18
ASSPGQLYEQY
>TRBJ2-7|TRBD1|TRBV18
ASSPDRDRVYEQY
>TRBJ2-2|-|TRBV30
AWSNRVAGELF
>TRBJ2-6|TRBD2|TRBV5-4
ASSLAVGASGGSGANVLT